Detailed here is one T cell receptor (beta chain). Its antigen is still unknown. Only in-frame clones appear in the TCRdb table, and some are missing; sequencing was by immunoSEQ multiplex PCR. The table shows tens of thousands of clones, with more than 85% occurring only once. These data belong to a study of OX40 agonist ivuxolimab in advanced cancers. About the research overall: Patients received intravenous ivuxolimab every 2 weeks at 0.01 to 10 mg/kg. Dose-escalation patients' cancers were hepatocellular carcinoma, melanoma, renal cell or head and neck cancer. The dose-escalation cohort was approximately 81% male, with a mean age of around 60 years, ranging about 20 to 85. Study-wide points: No antigen was identified for the clonally expanded peripheral T cells.

Source: CD4+ or CD8+ T cells sorted from blood, taken in a trial of the OX40 agonist ivuxolimab. This TCR derives from an adult with an advanced solid tumor such as melanoma, head and neck, liver or kidney cancer.

Here the CDR3 reads CASSIGDSSGYGYTF. DNA for the CDR3: TGTGCCAGTAGTATAGGGGACTCATCGGGCTATGGCTACACCTTC. This chain uses TRBV19 with TRBJ1-2; D perhaps matches TRBD1 (5 bases). In germline, CDR1 is LNHDA, CDR2 SQIVND (reference sequence). Trimming cost V 1 base and J 4 bases, with 13 bases left between them. This CDR3 is built from 15 residues.